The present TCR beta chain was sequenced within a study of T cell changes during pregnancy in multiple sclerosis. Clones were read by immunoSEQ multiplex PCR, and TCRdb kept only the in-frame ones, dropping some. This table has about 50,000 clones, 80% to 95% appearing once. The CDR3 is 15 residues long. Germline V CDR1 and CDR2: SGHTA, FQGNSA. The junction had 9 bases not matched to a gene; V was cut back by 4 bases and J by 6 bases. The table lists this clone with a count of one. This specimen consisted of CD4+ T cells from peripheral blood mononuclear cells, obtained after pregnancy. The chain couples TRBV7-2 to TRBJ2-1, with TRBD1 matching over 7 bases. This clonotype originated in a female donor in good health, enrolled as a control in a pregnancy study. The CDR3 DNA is TGTGCCAGCAGCTCCTCGGGACAGCGGCCCAATGAGCAGTTCTTC. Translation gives CASSSSGQRPNEQFF.